The 7 T cell receptor beta chains below all came from one sample that was sequenced in a study of tumour-infiltrating T cells in Burkitt lymphoma. Here immunoSEQ multiplex PCR was the method, and the copy in TCRdb shows in-frame clones only, minus some. This table holds about 3,700 clones, 11% to 15% found once. The sequenced sample consisted of tumor tissue. Receptor source: a human donor with Burkitt lymphoma.

This clone was seen a handful of times. J is TRBJ1-3 and V is TRBV25-1, with D unclear. The CDR3 extends over 14 amino acids. Trimming shortened V by 3 bases and J by 4 bases, and 10 bases separated the two germline ends. Germline V gives CDR1 MGHDK, CDR2 SYGVNS. DNA for the CDR3: TGTGCCAGCAGTGAGAGGGCGGGGGGAAACACCATATATTTT. Translation: CASSERAGGNTIYF.

The rearrangement links TRBV9 to TRBJ2-3, with 7 bases identical to TRBD2. Germline-derived CDR1 and CDR2 are SGDLS and YYNGEE. The CDR3 has 17 residues. V gave up 0 bases and J gave up 2 bases; unmatched junction bases: 9. As DNA, the CDR3 is TGTGCCAGCAGCGTAGGCGTGGGAGGGACCTACACAGATACGCAGTATTTT. Translating it yields CASSVGVGGTYTDTQYF. Combining the CDR3 with reference TRBV9 and TRBJ2-3 gives the whole variable domain DSGVTQTPKHLITATGQRVTLRCSPRSGDLSVYWYQQSLDQGLQFLIQYYNGEERAKGNILERFSAQQFPDLHSELNLSSLELGDSALYFCASSVGVGGTYTDTQYFGPGTRLTVL.

The table lists this clone with a few counts. The chain carries TRBV20-1 and TRBJ1-3; D is unclear. Trimming cost V 6 bases and J 4 bases, with 4 bases left between them. CDR1 and CDR2 from the germline V gene are DFQATT and SNEGSKA (reference sequence). CDR3 length equals 10 residues. The CDR3 bases are TGCAGTGCGTTCGGAAACACCATATATTTT. It is translated as CSAFGNTIYF.

This clone was detected only a few times. The genes are TRBV6-1 and TRBJ2-1; 7 nucleotides line up with TRBD2. There are 16 residues in the CDR3. Unmatched junction bases numbered 8, after V lost 4 bases and J lost 2 bases. Germline loops: CDR1 MNHNS, CDR2 SASEGT. The CDR3 protein is CASSGEGSGAYNEQFF. CDR3 bases: TGTGCCAGCAGTGGGGAGGGGAGCGGAGCCTACAATGAGCAGTTCTTC.

The CDR3 loop is CASSDHTGRMLAEAFF. The DNA of the CDR3 is TGTGCCAGCAGCGACCATACAGGGAGGATGTTGGCTGAAGCTTTCTTT. V gene TRBV11-1 combines with J gene TRBJ1-1; D might be TRBD1 (6 bases). V shed 5 bases and J shed 6 bases, with 22 bases lying between them. The CDR3 sequence is 16 residues long. Germline-derived CDR1 and CDR2 are SGHAT and FQDESV (reference sequence).

In this sample, this clone turned up a few times. This chain connects TRBV28 to TRBJ1-4; no definite D call. The CDR3 sequence is 12 residues long. V was shortened by 6 bases and J by 4 bases, with 6 bases between the two germline ends. The V gene's germline CDR1 is MDHEN and CDR2 SYDVKM. CDR3 residues: CASRPDNEKLFF. The CDR3 nucleotides read TGTGCCAGCAGACCTGATAATGAAAAACTGTTTTTT.

CDR3 DNA: TGTGCCAGCAGTTTACTATCCCCGGGACAGGGTTTCGTGAGTTCCTGGAATGAGCAGTTCTTC. It encodes CASSLLSPGQGFVSSWNEQFF. The chain carries TRBV27 and TRBJ2-1; TRBD1 matches at 9 bases. Trimming took 2 bases from V and 7 from J; bases not matched to a gene: 24. The CDR3 loop spans 21 amino acids. Germline values: CDR1 MNHEY, CDR2 SMNVEV (reference sequence).